The rows below give T cell receptor beta chains drawn from one sample of a study of blood T cell repertoires in COVID-19. Profiling relied on immunoSEQ multiplex PCR, and the TCRdb table lists in-frame clones only, not all of them. The sample has 90,000 to 110,000 clones; 84% are singletons. The material sequenced was peripheral blood. The receptors derive from a woman aged 80 or older with active or convalescent COVID-19. The CDR3 runs from the conserved cysteine through the conserved F or W. The D gene is left open where the match is weak. Only part of the rows carry a size: once, few, many, or a class if the clone is expanded.

>NA|TRBV28|NA|TRBJ2-1
CASSTPGLKPGGREQFF
TGTGCCAGCAGTACTCCGGGCCTAAAGCCCGGGGGTCGTGAGCAGTTCTTC
>NA|TRBV7-2|TRBD1|TRBJ1-2
CASSSSDRAYGYTF
TGTGCCAGCAGCTCCAGCGACAGGGCCTATGGCTACACCTTC
>NA|TRBV5-1|TRBD1|TRBJ2-5
CASSAYYRGAETQYF
TGCGCCAGCAGCGCCTACTACAGGGGGGCGGAGACCCAGTACTTC
>NA|TRBV5-8|TRBD2|TRBJ2-5
CASSSGLAGAQETQYF
TGTGCCAGCAGCTCAGGACTAGCGGGAGCTCAAGAGACCCAGTACTTC
>NA|TRBV7-8|NA|TRBJ2-7
CASSSRSYEQYF
TGTGCCAGCAGCTCCAGGTCCTACGAGCAGTACTTC
>NA|TRBV5-4|NA|TRBJ2-1
CASSTSPQVSNEQFF
TGTGCCAGCAGCACCTCACCCCAGGTGAGCAATGAGCAGTTCTTC
>NA|TRBV10-1|NA|TRBJ1-1
CASYLGARTEAFF
TGCGCCAGCTATTTGGGGGCTCGAACTGAAGCTTTCTTT
>NA|TRBV19|NA|TRBJ2-5
CASRLTHPGQETQYF
TGTGCCAGTAGACTGACCCACCCGGGCCAAGAGACCCAGTACTTC
>NA|TRBV3-1/TRBV3-2|NA|TRBJ2-7
CASSQVPAGSGRSYEQYF
TGTGCCAGCAGCCAAGTCCCTGCCGGGAGCGGTCGCTCCTACGAGCAGTACTTC
>NA|TRBV28|TRBD1|TRBJ1-5
CASSPAGTGMNQPQHF
TGTGCCAGCAGCCCGGCCGGGACAGGGATGAATCAGCCCCAGCATTTT
>once|TRBV7-3|NA|TRBJ1-1
CASSPNGPTVGTEAFF
TGTGCCAGCAGCCCCAATGGCCCCACAGTTGGCACTGAAGCTTTCTTT
>NA|TRBV30|NA|TRBJ1-2
CASYSGGYTF
TGTGCCAGCTATAGTGGTGGCTACACCTTC
>NA|TRBV12-3/TRBV12-4|NA|TRBJ2-3
CASRRWSTDTQYF
TGTGCCAGCAGGAGATGGAGCACAGATACGCAGTATTTT
>NA|TRBV7-3|TRBD2|TRBJ2-6
CASSPGGAGANVLTF
TGTGCCAGCAGCCCCGGGGGGGCTGGGGCCAACGTCCTGACTTTC
>NA|TRBV5-4|TRBD1|TRBJ1-2
CASSLQGADYGYTF
TGTGCCAGCAGCTTGCAGGGGGCGGACTATGGCTACACCTTC